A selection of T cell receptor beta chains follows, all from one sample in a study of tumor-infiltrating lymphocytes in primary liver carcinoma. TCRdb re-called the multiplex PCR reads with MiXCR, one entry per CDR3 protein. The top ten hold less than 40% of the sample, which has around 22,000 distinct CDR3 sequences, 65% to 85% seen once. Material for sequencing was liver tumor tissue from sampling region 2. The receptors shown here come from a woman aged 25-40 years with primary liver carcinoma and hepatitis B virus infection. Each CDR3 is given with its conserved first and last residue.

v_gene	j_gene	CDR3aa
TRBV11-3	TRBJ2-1	CASSRLAWGGFEQFF
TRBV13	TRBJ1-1	CPSSLGGFGIGGTEAFF
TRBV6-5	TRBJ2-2	CSSSPRAGLTGELFF
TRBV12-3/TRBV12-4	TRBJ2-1	CASTTGQRGNEQFF
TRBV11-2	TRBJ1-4	CASSLFHGTTNEKVFF
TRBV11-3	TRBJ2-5	CASSLGRTTGHQETQYF
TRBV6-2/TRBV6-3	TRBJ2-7	CASRPSEYSYGQYF
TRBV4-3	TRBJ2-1	CARSQDWDYAYNELFF
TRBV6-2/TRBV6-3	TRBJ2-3	CASSYSIARGSILF
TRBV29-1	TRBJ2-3	CSACRSSGSRSDTQYF
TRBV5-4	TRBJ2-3	CASSADGHPPRTDTQYF
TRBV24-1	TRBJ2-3	CATRAGIGTTPGDMQYF
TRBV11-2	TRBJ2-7	CISNLVGGLGEQYF
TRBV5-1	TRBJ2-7	CASSLEGGIYEQYF
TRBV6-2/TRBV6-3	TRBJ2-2	CASSYLSQANTGEPFF
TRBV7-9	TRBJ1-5	CVNSPRENNQAQHF
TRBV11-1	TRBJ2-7	CTSSLATASYVQYF
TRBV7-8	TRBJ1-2	CVSSSGIGVHGYTF
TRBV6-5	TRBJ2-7	CTSSYKDSNSYEQYF
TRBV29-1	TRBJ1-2	CGVEDQISYTF
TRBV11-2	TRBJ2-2	CASSSPRAGGPSTGELFF
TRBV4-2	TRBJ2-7	CVGSQEHLGQGGPREQYF
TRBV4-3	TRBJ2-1	CASIQDAGGSYNEQFF
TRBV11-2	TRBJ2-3	CASSSGSGRADTHYF